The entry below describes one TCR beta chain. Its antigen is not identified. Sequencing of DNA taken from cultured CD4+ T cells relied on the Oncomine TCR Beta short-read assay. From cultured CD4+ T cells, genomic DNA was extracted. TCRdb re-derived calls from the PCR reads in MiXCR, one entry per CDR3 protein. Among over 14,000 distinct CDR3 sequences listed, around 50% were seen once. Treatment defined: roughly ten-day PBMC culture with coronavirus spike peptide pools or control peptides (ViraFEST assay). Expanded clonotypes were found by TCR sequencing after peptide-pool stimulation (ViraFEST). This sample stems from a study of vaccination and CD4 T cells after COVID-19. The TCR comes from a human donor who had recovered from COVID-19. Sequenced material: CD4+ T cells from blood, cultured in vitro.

CDR3 residues: CASSFSGRSAGDTQYF. Written as DNA, the CDR3 is TGTGCCAGCAGCTTTAGCGGGAGGTCGGCGGGGGATACGCAGTATTTT. The gene calls are TRBV5-4 and TRBJ2-3; 10 bases align to TRBD2. V was pared by 2 bases and J by 6 bases, with 9 bases of the junction left unmatched. This CDR3 spans 16 amino acids. Germline V gene lookup returns CDR1 SGHNT and CDR2 YYREEE (reference sequence).